Below are 15 T cell receptor beta chains sequenced from a single sample in a study of beta chain features in type 1 diabetes. Of the isolated RNA, all was reverse transcribed, and so the sequenced material was expressed TCRB transcripts. This table comes from immunoSEQ multiplex PCR, and its TCRdb copy is limited to in-frame clones, with some not included. The data contain 250,000 to 400,000 clones, 14% of them singletons. Sequencing was done on a sample of central memory CD4+ T cells from blood. Source of these receptors: a man aged 30 to 45 in good health.

This clone was picked up a small number of times. This sequence is one base from a far larger clone and is likely a read error. CDR3 in amino acids: CASSLEVAGGYNEQFF. The CDR3 DNA reads TGTGCCAGCAGCTTGGAAGTAGCGGGGGGATACAATGAGCAGTTCTTC. The rearrangement links TRBV5-6 to TRBJ2-1; 10 positions agree with TRBD2. The CDR3 sequence is 16 residues long. The J segment lost 4 bases and the V segment lost 0 bases, leaving 4 bases of the junction unmatched. Per the germline V gene, CDR1 is SGHDT and CDR2 is YYEEEE.

This clone has a count of ten or more. The rearrangement joins TRBV28 to TRBJ2-5, with 8 bases lining up with TRBD2. V lost 7 bases to trimming and J lost 5 bases; unmatched junction nucleotides: 6. CDR1 is MDHEN and CDR2 is SYDVKM in the germline V gene. The length of the CDR3 is 13 residues. CDR3 sequence: CASTSGSGETQYF. In DNA form, the CDR3 reads TGTGCCAGCACCAGCGGGAGCGGGGAGACCCAGTACTTC.

This clone has more than one count but fewer than ten. V gene TRBV7-2 combines with J gene TRBJ2-1; 7 bases are shared with TRBD1. The germline CDR1 and CDR2 sequences are SGHTA and FQGNSA. V dropped 3 bases and J dropped 10; count of bases not matched to a gene: 12. This CDR3 comprises 15 residues. CDR3 nucleotides: TGTGCCAGCAGCTTCGGGGCGCTAACAGGGGACGAGCAGTTCTTC. It specifies CASSFGALTGDEQFF.

This rearrangement joins TRBV12-5 to TRBJ1-5, with a possible D match to TRBD1 (6 bases). The CDR3 covers 18 residues. Looked up from germline, CDR1 is LGHNT and CDR2 is FRNRAP. V was trimmed by 6 bases and J by 2 bases, leaving 23 bases between them. The CDR3 nucleotides are TGTGCTAGTGGAGCACCGGGCCCAGGGGAGGCCGGCAATCAGCCCCAGCATTTT. Protein product: CASGAPGPGEAGNQPQHF.

This clone was seen a few times. The CDR3 region has the DNA TGTGCCAGCAGCGTAGGGGGACTAGCTTCGGGCGAGCAGTTCTTC. Amino acid sequence: CASSVGGLASGEQFF. V and J are TRBV9 and TRBJ2-1, with 9 bases fitting TRBD2. The V gene end was trimmed by 0 bases and the J gene end by 10 bases; junction bases not matched to a gene: 8. CDR1 is SGDLS, CDR2 YYNGEE, per germline. The CDR3 extends over 15 amino acids. The whole variable domain, remainder taken from reference TRBV9 and TRBJ2-1, is DSGVTQTPKHLITATGQRVTLRCSPRSGDLSVYWYQQSLDQGLQFLIQYYNGEERAKGNILERFSAQQFPDLHSELNLSSLELGDSALYFCASSVGGLASGEQFFGPGTRLTVL.

This clone has just a few counts. This chain joins TRBV7-9 and TRBJ1-2; 8 nucleotides align to TRBD1. CDR1 and CDR2 from the germline V gene are SEHNR and FQNEAQ (reference sequence). The V and J ends lost 11 bases and 8 bases, in that order; junction bases with no gene match: 19. CDR3 length: 15 residues. For the CDR3, the DNA is TGTGCCCCCACCACCGTCTGGCAGGGGGCGCGGGGCTACACCTTC. Encoded protein: CAPTTVWQGARGYTF.

This clone was detected a few times. The chain couples TRBV6-5 to TRBJ1-2; D call uncertain. Germline assignment: CDR1 MNHEY and CDR2 SVGAGI. V was clipped by 5 bases and J by 6 bases, with 13 bases between them. The CDR3 covers 13 residues. DNA for the CDR3: TGTGCCAGCAGTGGATCTGGACGGAATGGCTACACCTTC. Translating it yields CASSGSGRNGYTF.

As DNA, the CDR3 is TGTGCCAGCAGCTTATTAGGGGGTGGCAATCAGCCCCAGCATTTT. Amino acid sequence: CASSLLGGGNQPQHF. J is TRBJ1-5 and V is TRBV7-8, with D maybe TRBD1 (6 bases). CDR3 length: 15 residues. The germline gives CDR1 SGHVS, CDR2 FQNEAQ. Between the trimmed V and J ends, which lost 2 bases and 2 bases, there was a span of 10 bases.

This chain joins TRBV19 and TRBJ2-5; D is unclear. Deletions cut 1 base from V and 2 bases from J, with 17 bases between. The V gene's germline CDR1 is LNHDA and CDR2 SQIVND (reference sequence). The CDR3 consists of 17 residues. For the CDR3, the DNA is TGTGCCAGTAGTATAGGCCTCTCTGGAAGGTGGCAAGAGACCCAGTACTTC. Its protein is CASSIGLSGRWQETQYF.

This clone was seen many times. The chain carries TRBV6-5 and TRBJ1-1; maybe TRBD1 (5 bases). The germline CDR1 and CDR2 sequences are MNHEY and SVGAGI. V was shortened by 2 bases and J by 0 bases, with 10 bases between the two germline ends. The CDR3 totals 15 residues. Here the CDR3 reads CASSYQGRMNTEAFF. Written as DNA, the CDR3 is TGTGCCAGCAGTTACCAGGGACGGATGAACACTGAAGCTTTCTTT.

V is TRBV7-2 and J is TRBJ2-4, with D hard to call. The CDR3 sequence is 17 residues long. V was shortened by 6 bases and J by 8 bases, with 26 bases between the two germline ends. Germline CDR1 is SGHTA and CDR2 is FQGNSA. The CDR3 spells CASSSTSRAGFLDIQYF. DNA for the CDR3: TGTGCCAGCAGTTCCACTTCCCGAGCCGGTTTTTTAGACATTCAGTACTTC. Supplemented by reference TRBV7-2 and TRBJ2-4, the full variable domain reads GAGVSQSPSNKVTEKGKDVELRCDPISGHTALYWYRQSLGQGLEFLIYFQGNSAPDKSGLPSDRFSAERTGGSVSTLTIQRTQQEDSAVYLCASSSTSRAGFLDIQYFGAGTRLSVL.

Only a few counts were recorded for this clone. The chain has TRBV19 and TRBJ2-2, with D perhaps TRBD1 (7 bases). The CDR3 runs 14 residues. CDR1 LNHDA and CDR2 SQIVND come from the germline V gene (reference sequence). V was cut by 6 bases and J by 3 bases, with 11 bases left in between. CDR3 coding DNA: TGTGCCAGTAGGGGCAGGGGGGACACCGGGGAGCTGTTTTTT. This gives the protein CASRGRGDTGELFF.

This clone has only a few counts. V usage is TRBV7-2 and J usage is TRBJ1-2; D may be TRBD1 (5 bases). The CDR3 spans 16 residues. Germline V gives CDR1 SGHTA, CDR2 FQGNSA. Trimming pared 4 bases from V and 0 bases from J, leaving 15 bases between. The CDR3 bases are TGTGCCAGCAGCTCCGGGGGGTCAGGGACTAACTATGGCTACACCTTC. The encoded protein is CASSSGGSGTNYGYTF.

This clone was counted between two and nine times. This chain joins TRBV6-6 and TRBJ2-7; D may be TRBD1 (5 bases). Germline CDR1 is MNHNY and CDR2 is SVGAGI (reference sequence). The CDR3 length is 10 residues. Deletions cut 10 bases from V and 7 bases from J, with 11 bases between. This CDR3 reads CATNKGEQYF. The CDR3 nucleotides read TGTGCCACCAACAAGGGGGAGCAGTACTTC.

This clone showed up just a few times. This chain links TRBV28 with TRBJ2-7; TRBD2 might be the D (7 bases). Germline V lookup: CDR1 MDHEN, CDR2 SYDVKM. Trimming took off 10 bases at V and 0 bases at J, with 13 bases between the two ends. The CDR3 has 13 amino acids. The CDR3 nucleotides read TGTGCCACTCATAGGGGGGGCTCCTACGAGCAGTACGTC. Residues: CATHRGGSYEQYV.